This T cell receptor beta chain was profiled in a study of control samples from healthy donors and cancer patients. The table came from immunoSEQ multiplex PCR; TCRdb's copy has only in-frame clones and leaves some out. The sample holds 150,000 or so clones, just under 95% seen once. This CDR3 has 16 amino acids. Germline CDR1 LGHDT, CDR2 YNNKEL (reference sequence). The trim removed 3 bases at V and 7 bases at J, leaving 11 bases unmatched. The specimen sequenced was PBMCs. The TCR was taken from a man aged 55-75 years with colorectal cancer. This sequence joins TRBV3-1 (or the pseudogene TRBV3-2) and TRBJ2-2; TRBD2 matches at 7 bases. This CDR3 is CASSHGATSSSGELFF. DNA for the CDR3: TGTGCCAGCAGCCACGGTGCGACTAGCTCGAGCGGGGAGCTGTTTTTT.